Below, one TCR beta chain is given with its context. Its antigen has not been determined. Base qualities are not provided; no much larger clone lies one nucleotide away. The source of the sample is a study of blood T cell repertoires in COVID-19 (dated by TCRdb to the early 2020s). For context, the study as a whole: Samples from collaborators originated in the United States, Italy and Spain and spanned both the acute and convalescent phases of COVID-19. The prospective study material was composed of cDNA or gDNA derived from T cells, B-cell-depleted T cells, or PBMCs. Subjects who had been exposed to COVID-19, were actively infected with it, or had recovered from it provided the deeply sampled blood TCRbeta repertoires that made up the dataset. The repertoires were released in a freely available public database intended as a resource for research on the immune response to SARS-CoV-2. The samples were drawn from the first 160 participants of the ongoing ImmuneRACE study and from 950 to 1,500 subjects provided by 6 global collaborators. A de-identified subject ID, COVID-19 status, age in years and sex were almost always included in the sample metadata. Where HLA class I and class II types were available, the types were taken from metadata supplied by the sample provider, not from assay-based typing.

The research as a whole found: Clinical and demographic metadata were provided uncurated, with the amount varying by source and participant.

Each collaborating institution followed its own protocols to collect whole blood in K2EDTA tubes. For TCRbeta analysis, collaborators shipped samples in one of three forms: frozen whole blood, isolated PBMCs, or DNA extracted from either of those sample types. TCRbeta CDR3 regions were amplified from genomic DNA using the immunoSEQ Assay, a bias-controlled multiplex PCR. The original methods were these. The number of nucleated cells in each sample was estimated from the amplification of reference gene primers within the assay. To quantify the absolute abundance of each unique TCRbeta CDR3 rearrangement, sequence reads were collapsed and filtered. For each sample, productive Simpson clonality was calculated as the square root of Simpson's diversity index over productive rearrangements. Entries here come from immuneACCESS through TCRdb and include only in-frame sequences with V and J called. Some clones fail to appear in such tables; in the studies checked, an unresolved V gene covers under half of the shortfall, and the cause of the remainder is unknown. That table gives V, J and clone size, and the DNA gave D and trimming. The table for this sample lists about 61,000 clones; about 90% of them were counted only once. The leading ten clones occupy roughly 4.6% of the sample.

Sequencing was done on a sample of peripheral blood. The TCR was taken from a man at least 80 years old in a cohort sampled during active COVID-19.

The CDR3 has the sequence CAIRSGGTSGPTNTGELFF. The nucleotide sequence reads as follows: TGTGCCATCAGGTCCGGAGGGACTAGCGGACCCACGAACACCGGGGAGCTGTTTTTT. The V and J genes are TRBV10-3 and TRBJ2-2, with 11 bases matching TRBD2. Germline trimming amounts to 6 bases on V and 0 bases on J, with 12 as the count of junction bases outside the gene matches. The CDR3 covers 19 residues, taking in both the cysteine and the phenylalanine. Kept here is only the CDR3 DNA, which spans 57 bases and is read in frame from base 1. CDR1 and CDR2 are drawn from the germline V gene: ENHRY, SYGVKD.